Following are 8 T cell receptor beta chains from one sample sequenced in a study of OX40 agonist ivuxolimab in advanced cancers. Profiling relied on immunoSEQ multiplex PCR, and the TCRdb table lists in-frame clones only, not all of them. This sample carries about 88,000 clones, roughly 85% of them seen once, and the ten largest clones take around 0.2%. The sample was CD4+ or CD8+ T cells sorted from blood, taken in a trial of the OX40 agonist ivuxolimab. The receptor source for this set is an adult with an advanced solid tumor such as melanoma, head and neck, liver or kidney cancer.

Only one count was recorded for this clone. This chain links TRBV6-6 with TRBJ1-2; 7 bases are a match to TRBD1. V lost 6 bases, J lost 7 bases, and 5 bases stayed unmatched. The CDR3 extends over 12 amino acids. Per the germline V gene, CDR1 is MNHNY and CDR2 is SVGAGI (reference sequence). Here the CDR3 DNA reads TGTGCCAGCAGCCCAGGGGGAATTGGCTACACCTTC. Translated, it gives CASSPGGIGYTF.

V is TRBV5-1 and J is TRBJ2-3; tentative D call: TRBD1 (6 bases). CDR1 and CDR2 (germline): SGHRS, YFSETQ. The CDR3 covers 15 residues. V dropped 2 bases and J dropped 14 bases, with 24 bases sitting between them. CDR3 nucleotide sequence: TGCGCCAGCAGCTTACTCCAAGAACGGACAGCGAATAGGTATTTT. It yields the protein CASSLLQERTANRYF.

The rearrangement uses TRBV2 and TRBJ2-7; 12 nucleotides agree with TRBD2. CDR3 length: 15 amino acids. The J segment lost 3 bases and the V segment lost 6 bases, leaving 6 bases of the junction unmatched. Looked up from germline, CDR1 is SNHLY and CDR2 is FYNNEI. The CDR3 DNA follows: TGTGCCAGCAGGCCAGGACTAGCGGGATTCTACGAGCAGTACTTC. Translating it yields CASRPGLAGFYEQYF.

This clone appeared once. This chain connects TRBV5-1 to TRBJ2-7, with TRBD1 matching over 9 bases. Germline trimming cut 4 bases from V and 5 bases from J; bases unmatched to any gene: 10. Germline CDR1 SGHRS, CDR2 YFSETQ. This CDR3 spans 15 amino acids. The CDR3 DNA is TGCGCCAGCAGCAGGGGACAGGGTCGTTCGGACGAGCAGTACTTC. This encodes CASSRGQGRSDEQYF.

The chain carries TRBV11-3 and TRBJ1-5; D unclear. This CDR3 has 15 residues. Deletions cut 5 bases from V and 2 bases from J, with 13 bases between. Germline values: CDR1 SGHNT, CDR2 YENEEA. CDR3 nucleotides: TGTGCCAGCAGCCCAGATAGGGAAGGCAATCAGCCCCAGCATTTT. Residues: CASSPDREGNQPQHF.

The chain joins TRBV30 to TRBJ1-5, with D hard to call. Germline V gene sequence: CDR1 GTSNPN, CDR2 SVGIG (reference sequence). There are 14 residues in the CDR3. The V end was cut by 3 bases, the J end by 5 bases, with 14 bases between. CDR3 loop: CAWRGVGSHQPQHF. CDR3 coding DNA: TGTGCCTGGAGAGGAGTGGGGTCCCATCAGCCCCAGCATTTT.

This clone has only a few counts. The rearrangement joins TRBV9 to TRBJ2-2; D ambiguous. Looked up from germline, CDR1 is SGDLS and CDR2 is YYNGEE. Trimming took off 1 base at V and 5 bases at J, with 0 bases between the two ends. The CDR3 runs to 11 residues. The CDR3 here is CASSVTGELFF. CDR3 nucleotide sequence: TGTGCCAGCAGCGTAACCGGGGAGCTGTTTTTT.

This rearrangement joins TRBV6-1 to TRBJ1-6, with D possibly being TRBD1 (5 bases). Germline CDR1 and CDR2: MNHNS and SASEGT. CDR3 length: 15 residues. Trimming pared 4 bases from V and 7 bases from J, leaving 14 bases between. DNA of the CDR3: TGTGCCAGCAGTGTAACCCAGGGCGCAAATTCACCCCTCCACTTT. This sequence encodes CASSVTQGANSPLHF.